This T cell receptor (beta chain) derives from a study of technical replicates of blood from several donors. The CDR3 spans 14 residues. Germline lookup yields CDR1 SGHAT and CDR2 FQNNGV. Trimming removed 2 bases from V and 6 bases from J, with 14 bases in between. Assay: immunoSEQ multiplex PCR; the TCRdb copy retains only in-frame clones and omits some. The sample lists under 85,000 clones; about 90% were seen once. This TCR was sampled from a human donor in good health. Some clones in this sample may be carry-over from other donors' samples. The V gene is TRBV11-2, the J gene TRBJ2-7; perhaps TRBD2 as D (6 bases). Sequencing was done on a sample of PBMCs. The CDR3 protein is CASSLFPTSPEQYF. Written as DNA, the CDR3 is TGTGCCAGCAGCTTATTCCCGACTAGTCCCGAGCAGTACTTC.